The 27 T cell receptor beta chains reported below all come from one sample, sequenced in a study of blood T cell repertoires in COVID-19. The table came from immunoSEQ multiplex PCR; TCRdb's copy has only in-frame clones and leaves some out. The data contain 250,000 to 300,000 clones, 75% to 90% of them seen just once; the ten biggest clones take up 9.5% to 12%. Sequenced sample: peripheral blood. These receptor sequences come from a woman aged 65 to 85 with acute or convalescent COVID-19.

The chain is built from TRBV29-1 and TRBJ1-2; D possibly corresponds to TRBD1 (5 bases). V was pared by 4 bases and J by 8 bases, with 23 bases between. The CDR3 has 15 residues. CDR1 is SQVTM, CDR2 ANQGSEA, per germline. The DNA for the CDR3 is TGCAGCGTTGGGGCTTACCGGGACTCGCTATGGGGCTACACCTTC. It translates to CSVGAYRDSLWGYTF.

The chain employs TRBV11-3 and TRBJ2-1, with TRBD1 matching over 7 bases. The junction had 4 bases not matched to a gene; V was cut back by 4 bases and J by 1 base. CDR1 is SGHNT and CDR2 is YENEEA in the germline V gene. The CDR3 covers 15 residues. CDR3 sequence reads: CASSSGQSSYNEQFF. The CDR3 nucleotides read TGTGCCAGCAGCTCGGGACAGAGTTCCTACAATGAGCAGTTCTTC.

CDR3: CASSDQGGNNEQFF. CDR3 coding DNA: TGCGCCAGCAGCGATCAGGGAGGAAACAATGAGCAGTTCTTC. This sequence joins TRBV5-1 and TRBJ2-1; D may be TRBD2 (6 bases). Germline V gives CDR1 SGHRS, CDR2 YFSETQ. V lost 4 bases and J 5 bases, leaving 13 bases between the germline ends. CDR3 size: 14 residues.

This chain links TRBV5-1 with TRBJ2-7; 8 bases align to TRBD1. The CDR3 length is 14 residues. J gave up 6 bases and V 3 bases, and 8 bases lay outside the gene matches. From germline, CDR1 is SGHRS and CDR2 YFSETQ. The DNA for the CDR3 is TGCGCCAGCAGCTCTGGACAGGGCTCGTTCGAGCAGTACTTC. Residues: CASSSGQGSFEQYF.

This clone was detected only a few times. CDR3 in DNA: TGTGCCAGCAGCCAAGCCGTCCTCAGGGGGCCCACAGATACGCAGTATTTT. Protein product: CASSQAVLRGPTDTQYF. The chain is built from TRBV4-2 and TRBJ2-3; 8 bases agree with TRBD1. Trimming at V came to 1 base and at J to 2 bases, leaving 8 bases not matched to a gene. The CDR3 length is 17 residues. Germline CDR1 is LGHNA and CDR2 is YNFKEQ.

The chain uses TRBV3-1 (or the pseudogene TRBV3-2) and TRBJ2-1; weak D call: TRBD2 (5 bases). Germline CDR1 and CDR2: LGHDT and YNNKEL (reference sequence). The CDR3 contains 11 residues. V lost 6 bases to trimming and J lost 9 bases, with 9 bases between them. CDR3 sequence reads: CASRLEGEQFF. The CDR3 DNA reads as TGTGCCAGCAGACTCGAGGGTGAGCAGTTCTTC.

This clone was picked up a small number of times. The V gene is TRBV5-1, the J gene TRBJ1-2; 12 bases match TRBD1. The trim removed 4 bases at V and 4 bases at J, leaving 8 bases unmatched. In germline, CDR1 is SGHRS, CDR2 YFSETQ. The CDR3 has 16 residues. CDR3 in amino acids: CASSPGQGAISYGYTF. CDR3 DNA: TGCGCCAGCAGCCCGGGACAGGGGGCGATCAGCTATGGCTACACCTTC.

V is TRBV12-2 and J is TRBJ1-5. TRBV12-2 has pseudogene status. The CDR3 runs to 16 residues. The CDR3 nucleotides read TGTGCAAGTCGCTTCCCGGGTACGCAGACTACTGAGCCCCAGCATTTT. Its translation is CASRFPGTQTTEPQHF.

The chain combines TRBV27 with TRBJ2-5; 8 bases are a match to TRBD1. Germline CDR1 reads MNHEY; CDR2 reads SMNVEV (reference sequence). The CDR3 length is 16 residues. V shed 5 bases and J 7 bases; nucleotides not matched to a gene: 15. Here the CDR3 DNA reads TGTGCCAGCAGTAAAGAGGCCACGACAGGGGCCGGGACCCAGTACTTC. It encodes CASSKEATTGAGTQYF.

The CDR3 DNA reads TGTGCCAGCAGCTCCCAGGGATACTCTGGCTACACCTTC. Translating it yields CASSSQGYSGYTF. V usage is TRBV5-6 and J usage is TRBJ1-2; possible D gene TRBD1, 5 bases. Germline V gene data show CDR1 as SGHDT and CDR2 as YYEEEE. The CDR3 has 13 residues. Trimming took off 3 bases at V and 7 bases at J, with 13 bases between the two ends.

The genes are TRBV4-1 and TRBJ1-1; the D gene is possibly TRBD1 (6 bases). The V end lost 11 bases, the J end lost 2 bases, and 18 bases lay between the germline ends. The CDR3 runs to 14 residues. CDR1 is MGHRA and CDR2 is YSYEKL in the germline V gene. The CDR3 region is CAAGAPPRNTEAFF. The CDR3 region has the DNA TGCGCCGCGGGGGCACCCCCACGAAACACTGAAGCTTTCTTT.

CDR3 residues: CAGAGAGQPQHF. The DNA of the CDR3 is TGTGCGGGCGCGGGGGCGGGTCAGCCCCAGCATTTT. The V call is TRBV28, the J call TRBJ1-5, with a possible D match to TRBD1 (6 bases). Germline CDR1 reads MDHEN; CDR2 reads SYDVKM. This CDR3 is 12 amino acids long.

This chain connects TRBV9 to TRBJ2-3; 12 bases match TRBD2. J was trimmed by 10 bases and V by 3 bases; bases with no gene match: 12. The CDR3 runs to 16 residues. The germline V gene has CDR1 SGDLS and CDR2 YYNGEE. CDR3 sequence: CASSGLAGGSHIPQYF. The CDR3, as DNA: TGTGCCAGCAGCGGGCTAGCGGGGGGGTCCCACATTCCGCAGTATTTT.

This clone appeared once. The chain employs TRBV24-1 and TRBJ1-3; D not resolved. The CDR3 has 13 amino acids. V was trimmed by 5 bases and J by 2 bases, leaving 6 bases between them. CDR1 and CDR2 from the germline V gene are KGHDR and SFDVKD. DNA for the CDR3: TGTGCCACCAGTGCCACAGCTGGAAACACCATATATTTT. Protein product: CATSATAGNTIYF.

This clone appeared a single time. The chain is built from TRBV10-3 and TRBJ2-1; a weak D match, TRBD1 (5 bases). V lost 4 bases to trimming and J lost 10 bases, with 11 bases between them. Germline V gene data show CDR1 as ENHRY and CDR2 as SYGVKD. This CDR3 is 12 amino acids long. CDR3 nucleotide sequence: TGTGCCATCAGTGCTGGGGCGATCGAGCAGTTCTTC. Encoded protein: CAISAGAIEQFF.

This clone was observed a single time. The chain couples TRBV18 to TRBJ2-2, with 8 nucleotides matching TRBD1. The ends lost 6 bases at V and 6 bases at J; junction bases unmatched: 9. The CDR3 extends over 15 amino acids. Germline V lookup: CDR1 KGHSH, CDR2 LQKENI. CDR3 amino acids: CASSRQGRSAGELFF. CDR3 coding DNA: TGTGCCAGCTCTCGACAGGGGAGGTCCGCCGGGGAGCTGTTTTTT. Variable domain in full (rest from reference TRBV18 and TRBJ2-2): NAGVMQNPRHLVRRRGQEARLRCSPMKGHSHVYWYRQLPEEGLKFMVYLQKENIIDESGMPKERFSAEFPKEGPSILRIQQVVRGDSAAYFCASSRQGRSAGELFFGEGSRLTVL.

The chain links TRBV11-2 to TRBJ1-1; TRBD1 aligns across 10 bases. From germline, CDR1 is SGHAT and CDR2 FQNNGV. This CDR3 has 15 amino acids. Trimming took 7 bases from V and 4 from J; bases not matched to a gene: 9. The CDR3 region is CASNFDRGPGTEAFF. Here the CDR3 DNA reads TGTGCCAGCAACTTTGACAGGGGGCCGGGCACTGAAGCTTTCTTT.

The chain uses TRBV18 and TRBJ1-6, with TRBD1 as a possible D gene (6 bases). V was shortened by 3 bases and J by 8 bases, with 14 bases between the two germline ends. The CDR3 is made up of 15 amino acids. The germline CDR1 and CDR2 sequences are KGHSH and LQKENI. CDR3 region: CASSPIQGSYSPLHF. The CDR3 region has the DNA TGTGCCAGCTCACCGATACAGGGTTCGTATTCACCCCTCCACTTT.

The chain recombines TRBV13 with TRBJ2-3; 7 bases map to TRBD1. Trimming removed 6 bases from V and 1 base from J; junction bases left unmatched: 1. Germline V gene lookup returns CDR1 PRHDT and CDR2 FYEKMQ (reference sequence). The CDR3 spans 13 residues. The CDR3 DNA reads as TGTGCCAGCAGAAGGGGGCGCACAGATACGCAGTATTTT. Encoded protein: CASRRGRTDTQYF.

The table lists this clone with a count of one. V is TRBV10-2 and J is TRBJ2-7; TRBD2 agrees at 11 bases. The CDR3 covers 16 residues. V shed 2 bases and J 4 bases; nucleotides not matched to a gene: 7. Germline V gives CDR1 WSHSY, CDR2 SAAADI. The CDR3: CASSEGWLAGGYEQYF. CDR3 in DNA: TGCGCCAGCAGTGAGGGATGGCTAGCGGGGGGATACGAGCAGTACTTC.

The V call is TRBV7-2, the J call TRBJ1-2; possibly TRBD1 for D (6 bases). The V end lost 5 bases, the J end lost 8 bases, and 18 bases lay between the germline ends. The CDR3 consists of 14 residues. Germline V gives CDR1 SGHTA, CDR2 FQGNSA. The CDR3 is CASSKDRRGNGYTF. CDR3 nucleotide sequence: TGTGCCAGCAGCAAAGACAGGCGGGGGAACGGCTACACCTTC.

V usage is TRBV7-2 and J usage is TRBJ1-5, with 7 bases matching TRBD1. With V trimmed by 1 base and J by 1 base, 1 base remained unmatched. The CDR3 has 15 amino acids. From germline, CDR1 is SGHTA and CDR2 FQGNSA. CDR3 region: CASSLDRGSNQPQHF. The CDR3 DNA sequence: TGTGCCAGCAGCTTAGACAGGGGAAGCAATCAGCCCCAGCATTTT.

V is TRBV30 and J is TRBJ2-3; TRBD2 might be the D (6 bases). Germline V gives CDR1 GTSNPN, CDR2 SVGIG (reference sequence). The CDR3 loop spans 14 amino acids. The V end lost 5 bases, the J end lost 4 bases, and 16 bases lay between the germline ends. The CDR3 nucleotides are TGTGCCTGGCGCGCGGGACGGCCTTCAGATACGCAGTATTTT. As protein: CAWRAGRPSDTQYF. The full variable domain, completed using reference TRBV30 and TRBJ2-3, is SQTIHQWPATLVQPVGSPLSLECTVEGTSNPNLYWYRQAAGRGLQLLFYSVGIGQISSEVPQNLSASRPQDRQFILSSKKLLLSDSGFYLCAWRAGRPSDTQYFGPGTRLTVL.

The V and J genes are TRBV18 and TRBJ2-6; D ambiguous. The CDR3 totals 17 residues. CDR1 and CDR2 (germline): KGHSH, LQKENI. Trimming pared 3 bases from V and 0 bases from J, leaving 12 bases between. CDR3 coding DNA: TGTGCCAGCTCACCCTCCAGGCAAGACTCTGGGGCCAACGTCCTGACTTTC. Protein sequence: CASSPSRQDSGANVLTF.

The chain links TRBV7-6 to TRBJ2-7; 10 nucleotides match TRBD1. Germline V CDR1 and CDR2: SGHVS, FNYEAQ. CDR3 length: 15 residues. Trimming took 4 bases from V and 5 from J; bases not matched to a gene: 8. CDR3 in DNA: TGTGCCAGCAGCTCCTACCGGGACAGGGGACACGAGCAGTACTTC. Its translation: CASSSYRDRGHEQYF.

This sequence joins TRBV5-6 and TRBJ2-2, with TRBD1 matching 8 bases. With 4 bases clipped from V and 9 bases from J, the junction kept 8 bases outside the gene matches. The CDR3 totals 14 residues. CDR1 and CDR2 (germline): SGHDT, YYEEEE. Written as DNA, the CDR3 is TGTGCCAGCAGCGGACGGACAGGGAGTCGGGAGCTGTTTTTT. Its protein is CASSGRTGSRELFF. The variable domain in full, completed from reference TRBV5-6 and TRBJ2-2, reads DAGVTQSPTHLIKTRGQQVTLRCSPKSGHDTVSWYQQALGQGPQFIFQYYEEEERQRGNFPDRFSGHQFPNYSSELNVNALLLGDSALYLCASSGRTGSRELFFGEGSRLTVL.

The chain combines TRBV7-2 with TRBJ1-3; unclear D gene. V lost 2 bases and J lost 4, with 6 bases in between. Germline CDR1 SGHTA, CDR2 FQGNSA. The CDR3 is made up of 13 amino acids. The CDR3 sequence is CASSLFVGNTIYF. DNA for the CDR3: TGTGCCAGCAGCTTATTCGTCGGAAACACCATATATTTT.